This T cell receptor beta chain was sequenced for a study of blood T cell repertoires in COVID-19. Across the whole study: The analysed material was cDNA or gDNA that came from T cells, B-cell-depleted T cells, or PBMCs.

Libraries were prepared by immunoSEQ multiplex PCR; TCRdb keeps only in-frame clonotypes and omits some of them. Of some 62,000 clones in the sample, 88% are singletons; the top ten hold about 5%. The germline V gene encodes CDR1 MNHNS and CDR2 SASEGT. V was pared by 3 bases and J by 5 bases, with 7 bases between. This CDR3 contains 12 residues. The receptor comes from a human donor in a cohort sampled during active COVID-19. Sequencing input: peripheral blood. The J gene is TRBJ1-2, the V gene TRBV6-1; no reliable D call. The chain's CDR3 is CASSDRLYGYTF. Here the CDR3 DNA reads TGTGCCAGCAGTGACAGGCTGTATGGCTACACCTTC.